One and the same sample provided the 21 T cell receptor beta chains below, sequenced in a study of a mutant IDH1 vaccine in newly diagnosed glioma. Regarding time point: baseline, week 1 (first vaccination visit). As to treatment: pre-vaccination baseline after standard-of-care therapy. TCRdb's table, derived via immunoSEQ multiplex PCR, lists solely in-frame clones and lacks some. The sample shows 60,000 to 75,000 clones, less than 85% of them seen only once. The starting material was PBMCs, obtained from a glioma patient treated with radiotherapy, temozolomide or both. The receptors derive from a man aged 45-60 years with glioma.

The chain carries TRBV30 and TRBJ1-1, with D possibly being TRBD1 (5 bases). The length of the CDR3 is 13 residues. Germline CDR1 and CDR2: GTSNPN and SVGIG (reference sequence). V shed 4 bases and J shed 3 bases, with 12 bases lying between them. DNA of the CDR3: TGTGCCTGGACGGCGGGGCGAGACACTGAAGCTTTCTTT. This gives the protein CAWTAGRDTEAFF.

V usage is TRBV30 and J usage is TRBJ1-6, with 7 bases fitting TRBD1. The CDR3 runs 13 residues. With 1 base clipped from V and 9 bases from J, the junction kept 3 bases outside the gene matches. Germline CDR1 is GTSNPN and CDR2 is SVGIG (reference sequence). CDR3 DNA sequence: TGTGCCTGGAGTGGGGCAGGGGGTTCACCCCTCCACTTT. As protein: CAWSGAGGSPLHF.

A few counts support this clone. One end of the junction fails to match germline, which may point to a read error. V usage is TRBV6-1 and J usage is TRBJ1-1; 8 bases agree with TRBD1. Per the germline V gene, CDR1 is MNHNS and CDR2 is SASEGT. CDR3 size: 15 residues. The CDR3 DNA reads TGTGCCAGCAGTGATGGGGGACAGGCGAACGCTGAAGCTTTCTTT. Translating it yields CASSDGGQANAEAFF.

The chain recombines TRBV27 with TRBJ1-3; D is possibly TRBD1 (5 bases). The V and J ends lost 5 bases and 0 bases respectively, with 11 bases between them. The CDR3 totals 15 residues. The germline CDR1 and CDR2 sequences are MNHEY and SMNVEV (reference sequence). This CDR3 is CASSPGLPSGNTIYF. DNA of the CDR3: TGTGCCAGCAGTCCAGGGTTACCCTCTGGAAACACCATATATTTT.

The rearrangement links TRBV18 to TRBJ2-6, with TRBD1 identical over 9 bases. CDR1 is KGHSH and CDR2 is LQKENI in the germline V gene. This CDR3 region has 18 residues. With 2 bases clipped from V and 0 bases from J, the junction kept 5 bases outside the gene matches. The CDR3 nucleotides are TGTGCCAGCTCACCAAGGACAGGGGACTACTCTGGGGCCAACGTCCTGACTTTC. Its protein product is CASSPRTGDYSGANVLTF.

This clone was seen a single time. The chain uses TRBV6-5 and TRBJ1-2; D unclear. The CDR3 has 15 residues. Germline V gene sequence: CDR1 MNHEY, CDR2 SVGAGI. V lost 4 bases to trimming and J lost 7 bases, with 19 bases between them. The CDR3 sequence: CASSFGGPSGGGYTF. CDR3 bases: TGTGCCAGCAGTTTTGGCGGCCCTTCAGGTGGTGGCTACACCTTC.

J is TRBJ1-5 and V is TRBV5-1; a possible D gene is TRBD1 (5 bases). The CDR3 is 14 amino acids. The V end was cut by 4 bases, the J end by 5 bases, with 13 bases between. Germline V CDR1 and CDR2: SGHRS, YFSETQ. CDR3 region: CASSRDAGYQPQHF. CDR3 nucleotides: TGCGCCAGCAGCCGGGACGCCGGTTATCAGCCCCAGCATTTT.

The CDR3 here is CASSLARGLNTEAFF. The DNA of the CDR3 is TGCGCCAGCAGCTTGGCCCGCGGTTTGAACACTGAAGCTTTCTTT. The rearrangement joins TRBV5-1 to TRBJ1-1, with no clear D. This CDR3 has 15 residues. Germline V lookup: CDR1 SGHRS, CDR2 YFSETQ. Trimming pared 0 bases from V and 0 bases from J, leaving 9 bases between.

V gene TRBV7-8 combines with J gene TRBJ1-5; a possible D gene is TRBD1 (6 bases). The V end was cut by 1 base, the J end by 5 bases, with 15 bases between. Germline V gene data show CDR1 as SGHVS and CDR2 as FQNEAQ. The CDR3 loop spans 16 amino acids. The DNA for the CDR3 is TGTGCCAGCAGCTTAGACGGGGGGCAGGGCTATCAGCCCCAGCATTTT. Its translation is CASSLDGGQGYQPQHF.

The V call is TRBV6-1, the J call TRBJ2-3; D remains ambiguous. Germline CDR1 MNHNS, CDR2 SASEGT. V lost 1 base and J 2 bases, leaving 1 base between the germline ends. This CDR3 is built from 12 residues. CDR3 DNA sequence: TGTGCCAGCAGTGAAGTCACAGATACGCAGTATTTT. Protein sequence: CASSEVTDTQYF.

Only a few counts were recorded for this clone. The chain has TRBV9 and TRBJ2-5, with 10 bases identical to TRBD2. The germline CDR1 and CDR2 sequences are SGDLS and YYNGEE. J lost 3 bases, V lost 0 bases, and 8 bases had no gene match. The CDR3 consists of 17 residues. The CDR3 region is CASSVGLAGGPEETQYF. As DNA, the CDR3 is TGTGCCAGCAGCGTAGGGTTAGCGGGGGGCCCAGAAGAGACCCAGTACTTC.

This clone was counted between two and nine times. This chain uses TRBV4-1 with TRBJ1-5, with D uncertain. Germline-derived CDR1 and CDR2 are MGHRA and YSYEKL. There are 13 residues in the CDR3. V was shortened by 4 bases and J by 7 bases, with 11 bases between the two germline ends. The CDR3 coding sequence is TGCGCCAGCAGCCTAAGATCCTGGCAGCCCCAGCATTTT. Translation gives CASSLRSWQPQHF.

V is TRBV4-3 and J is TRBJ2-5; perhaps TRBD2 as D (6 bases). The CDR3 is 14 residues long. CDR1 LGHNA and CDR2 YSLEER come from the germline V gene. Trimming took 4 bases from V and 3 from J, leaving 12 bases between them. The CDR3 reads CASSRLAGKETQYF. Written as DNA, the CDR3 is TGCGCCAGCAGCCGATTGGCGGGGAAAGAGACCCAGTACTTC.

The rearrangement links TRBV6-1 to TRBJ2-3; D gene uncertain. The germline V and J ends were trimmed by 2 bases and 3 bases, with 9 bases remaining between them. CDR3 length: 14 residues. Germline V lookup: CDR1 MNHNS, CDR2 SASEGT. CDR3 nucleotides: TGTGCCAGCAGTGAATATATGGTAACAGATACGCAGTATTTT. Translation: CASSEYMVTDTQYF.

In DNA form, the CDR3 reads TGTGCCAGCAGACGGGGGATGAACACTGAAGCTTTCTTT. The encoded protein is CASRRGMNTEAFF. This chain connects TRBV6-5 to TRBJ1-1, with D possibly matching TRBD1 (5 bases). V lost 6 bases, J lost 0 bases, and 8 bases lay in between. The CDR3 has 13 amino acids. CDR1 is MNHEY and CDR2 is SVGAGI in the germline V gene.

There are a few counts of this clone. The chain recombines TRBV10-1 with TRBJ2-2, with D perhaps matching TRBD1 (6 bases). The CDR3 is 13 residues long. V was trimmed by 6 bases and J by 7 bases, leaving 12 bases between them. CDR1 and CDR2 from the germline V gene are WNHNN and SYGVQD (reference sequence). For the CDR3, the DNA is TGCGCCAGCAGCTACAGGGACGACGGGGAGCTGTTTTTT. Amino acids: CASSYRDDGELFF.

The chain couples TRBV27 to TRBJ2-7, with TRBD1 identical over 7 bases. The germline gives CDR1 MNHEY, CDR2 SMNVEV (reference sequence). This CDR3 comprises 14 residues. V gave up 3 bases and J gave up 3 bases; unmatched junction bases: 5. CDR3 nucleotides: TGTGCCAGCAGTTTCTTCGACAGGGACTACGAGCAGTACTTC. This codes for CASSFFDRDYEQYF.

The CDR3 DNA is TGTGCCAGCAGCTTAGAGGGCATGAACACTGAAGCTTTCTTT. It encodes CASSLEGMNTEAFF. The rearrangement joins TRBV7-9 to TRBJ1-1, with D unclear. This CDR3 is built from 14 residues. V was pared by 1 base and J by 0 bases, with 6 bases between. Germline V CDR1 and CDR2: SEHNR, FQNEAQ (reference sequence). The complete variable domain, with remaining parts taken from reference TRBV7-9 and TRBJ1-1, reads DTGVSQNPRHKITKRGQNVTFRCDPISEHNRLYWYRQTLGQGPEFLTYFQNEAQLEKSRLLSDRFSAERPKGSFSTLEIQRTEQGDSAMYLCASSLEGMNTEAFFGQGTRLTVV.

The chain carries TRBV14 and TRBJ1-2; the D gene is possibly TRBD1 (5 bases). Germline V gives CDR1 SGHDN, CDR2 FVKESK. The CDR3 is made up of 13 amino acids. Trimming pared 11 bases from V and 2 bases from J, leaving 15 bases between. For the CDR3, the DNA is TGTGCCTCCTTGGCAGGGCCAAACTATGGCTACACCTTC. Amino acids: CASLAGPNYGYTF.

The rearrangement links TRBV11-2 to TRBJ1-2; 7 bases map to TRBD1. The CDR3 length is 13 residues. Germline V gene lookup returns CDR1 SGHAT and CDR2 FQNNGV. Trimming took 0 bases from V and 5 from J; bases not matched to a gene: 0. The CDR3 protein is CASSLDRGYGYTF. The CDR3 bases are TGTGCCAGCAGCTTAGACAGGGGGTATGGCTACACCTTC.

V gene TRBV7-9 combines with J gene TRBJ2-7; a weak D match, TRBD2 (6 bases). The ends were cut back, 4 bases at V and 5 bases at J, with 21 bases in the middle. In germline, CDR1 is SEHNR, CDR2 FQNEAQ (reference sequence). There are 16 residues in the CDR3. As DNA, the CDR3 is TGTGCCAGCAGCTCCTCTCGGGCAGGGAGGATGCACGAGCAGTACTTC. It codes for CASSSSRAGRMHEQYF.